This record covers a single T cell receptor (beta chain). No cognate antigen has been identified for it. Nothing much larger sits one base from this clone, and base qualities are not available. These data belong to a study of CD8+CD57+ T cells in acquired aplastic anemia (dated by TCRdb to 2017 to 2018). Background on the whole study: DNA extracted from sorted CD4+ and CD8+ cells had a mean of around 3 ug, with a range of roughly 0.2 to 30 ug. CD8+CD57+ expansion was defined as frequency above the mean frequency observed in healthy subjects.

Findings and caveats that apply to the study as a whole: About 29 CD8+ CDR3 sequences were found to be shared between patients and controls, but these sequences appeared to be highly expressed in patients and within the immunodominant clones of the patients. Patients and healthy controls showed no significant difference in CD8+ Simpson's diversity (P=0.060).

Flow cytometry had shown CD8+CD57+ cell expansion in the patients selected for sequencing. All patients had severe acquired aplastic anemia diagnosed by International Study of Aplastic Anemia and Agranulocytosis and Camitta criteria. Patients had received no therapy at the time of blood sampling. The study deep-sequenced TCR repertoires of sorted CD4+ and CD8+ blood T cells from severe aplastic anemia patients and healthy subjects. Patients were enrolled under clinicaltrials.gov protocols 00001620, 01623167, 00001397, 00071045, 00081523 and 00961064 in the USA. Ficoll-Paque density gradient centrifugation was used to isolate peripheral blood mononuclear cells. Before DNA was extracted, CD4+ and CD8+ T cells were sorted using either FACS or magnetic beads. Profiling of TCR beta VDJ combinations and CDR3 sequences used genomic DNA as the template. An Illumina HiSeq 2000 was used for TCR repertoire sequencing. Processing in the source paper ran as follows. TRBV/TRBJ rearrangement plots, CDR3 size and DJ length profiles, and Simpson's diversity index were used to assess repertoires. The most abundant DNA sequence in the deep sequencing data was taken as the immunodominant clone. CDR3 amino acid sequences were checked for sharing between subjects and were compared against published repertoires and the VDJdb database. Using fastp trimming at Q25 and MiXCR clonotype assembly, TCRdb reanalyzed the public sequencing data and kept in-frame beta chains. CDR3 protein duplicates are merged, each entry listing the most common genes and DNA. These V and J calls rely on TCRdb rather than the paper's analysis. This sample comprises about 250,000 distinct CDR3 sequences, around 45% of them detected only once. The ten largest clones take up 6.5% to 8% of the sample.

The trim is 8 bases for V and 2 bases for J, with a gap of 10 bases between the germline ends. The germline V gene provides CDR1 ENHRY and CDR2 SYGVKD. The CDR3, from cysteine to phenylalanine, totals 12 residues. This entry keeps only the CDR3 DNA: 36 bases, framed from base 1. The material sequenced was sorted CD4+, CD8+, or CD8+CD57+ T cells (not recorded which) from PBMCs. The sequence links TRBV10-3 to TRBJ2-7; the D gene is possibly TRBD1, with 6 bases matching. The origin of this receptor is a human donor with aplastic anemia. In nucleotides, the sequence is TGTGCCATCGGTTGGGACACCTACGAGCAGTACTTC. This codes for CAIGWDTYEQYF.